This TCR beta chain was sequenced for a study of Graves' ophthalmopathy and Graves' hyperthyroidism. Trimming took off 0 bases at V and 9 bases at J, with 14 bases between the two ends. The germline V gene encodes CDR1 MNHEY and CDR2 SVGAGI. This CDR3 is 15 amino acids long. Sampling more than 9 ml of fresh peripheral blood provided the PBMCs. With respect to this clonotype: The target antigen is unknown.

The authors amplified TCR beta CDR3 regions from RNA transcripts. RT-PCR with HTBI primers came first, then second-round multiplex PCR. TCRdb reanalysed the multiplex PCR reads using MiXCR and keeps one entry per CDR3 protein. Here the sample spans about 23,000 distinct CDR3 sequences, about 50% being singletons. Study-wide points: The blood repertoire also included most expanded thyroid clonotypes above 0.001 frequency.

The receptor was derived from an adult woman with stable Graves' hyperthyroidism. The sequenced material came from peripheral blood. The J gene is TRBJ2-2, the V gene TRBV6-5; D is undetermined. The CDR3 DNA reads as TGTGCCAGCAGTTACTCGAATACACAGTGGAGGGAGCTGTTTTTT. This encodes CASSYSNTQWRELFF.